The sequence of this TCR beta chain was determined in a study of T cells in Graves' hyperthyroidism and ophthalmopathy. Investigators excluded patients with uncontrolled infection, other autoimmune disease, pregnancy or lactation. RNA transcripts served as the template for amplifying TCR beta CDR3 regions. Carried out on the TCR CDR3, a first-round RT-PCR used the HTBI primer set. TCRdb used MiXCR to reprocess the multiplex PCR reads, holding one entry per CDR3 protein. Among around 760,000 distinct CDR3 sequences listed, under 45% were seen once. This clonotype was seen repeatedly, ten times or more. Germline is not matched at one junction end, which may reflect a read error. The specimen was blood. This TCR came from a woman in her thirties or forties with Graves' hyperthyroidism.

The CDR3 is CASSLGSSGGAGETQYF. The CDR3 bases are TGTGCTAGCAGCTTAGGATCTAGCGGGGGGGCAGGGGAGACCCAGTACTTC. This rearrangement joins TRBV7-7 to TRBJ2-5; 12 nucleotides agree with TRBD2. The CDR3 sequence is 17 residues long. Germline CDR1 reads SSHAT; CDR2 reads FNYEAQ (reference sequence).